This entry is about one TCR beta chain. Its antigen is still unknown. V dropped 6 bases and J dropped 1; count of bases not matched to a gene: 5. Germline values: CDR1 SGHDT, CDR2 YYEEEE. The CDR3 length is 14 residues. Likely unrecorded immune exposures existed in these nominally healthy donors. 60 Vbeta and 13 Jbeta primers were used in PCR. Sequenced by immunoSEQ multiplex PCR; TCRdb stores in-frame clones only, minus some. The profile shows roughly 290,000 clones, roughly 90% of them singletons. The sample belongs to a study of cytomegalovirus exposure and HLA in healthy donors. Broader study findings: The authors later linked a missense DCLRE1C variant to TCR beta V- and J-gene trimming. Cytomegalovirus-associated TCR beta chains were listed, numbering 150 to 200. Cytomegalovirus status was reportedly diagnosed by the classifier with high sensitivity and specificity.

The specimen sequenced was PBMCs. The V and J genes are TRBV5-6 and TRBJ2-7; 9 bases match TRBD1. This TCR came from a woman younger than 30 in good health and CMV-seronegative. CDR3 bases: TGTGCCAGCACCCTGACAGGGGGTTCCTACGAGCAGTACTTC. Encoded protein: CASTLTGGSYEQYF.